This is a list of T cell receptor beta chains from one sample in a study of T cells in Graves' hyperthyroidism and ophthalmopathy. TCRdb re-analysed the multiplex PCR reads in MiXCR, keeping a single row per CDR3 protein. The sample includes hundreds of thousands of distinct CDR3 sequences, 40% to 55% of them seen just once. The sequencing sample was made of peripheral blood or thyroid tissue (not recorded which). The source of these receptors is a woman aged 18-35 years with Graves' hyperthyroidism. The CDR3 runs from the conserved cysteine through the conserved F or W. Fields, in order: CDR3 DNA, CDR3 protein, clone size, V gene, J gene, D gene. A D gene is named only where the DNA matches it firmly. Not every row has a clone size; where given, it reads once, few, many or a size class.

DNA: TGCAGCGTTGTGATGACCACGGTGGTCGACGAGCAGTACTTC
CDR3: CSVVMTTVVDEQYF
size: many
V: TRBV29-1
J: TRBJ2-7
D: .

DNA: TGTGCCAGCAGCCAGGCCGGTAATTCACCCCTCCACTTT
CDR3: CASSQAGNSPLHF
size: .
V: TRBV14
J: TRBJ1-6
D: .

DNA: TGTGCCAGCAGTCAGCGGACAGGGGGCGGCTACACCTTC
CDR3: CASSQRTGGGYTF
size: .
V: TRBV25-1
J: TRBJ1-2
D: TRBD1

DNA: TGTGCCAGCAGACCTGGGACAAGGGCTAGGATGAACACTGAAGCTTTCTTT
CDR3: CASRPGTRARMNTEAFF
size: .
V: TRBV12-3/TRBV12-4
J: TRBJ1-1
D: .

DNA: TGCGCCAGCAGTGAGGGTCGGAGCACTGAAGCTTTCTTT
CDR3: CASSEGRSTEAFF
size: many
V: TRBV10-1
J: TRBJ1-1
D: .

DNA: TGTGCTAGTGGAGCGGGAGGGCCTAATGAGCAGTTCTTC
CDR3: CASGAGGPNEQFF
size: .
V: TRBV12-5
J: TRBJ2-1
D: TRBD2

DNA: TGCAGCGTGGACAGGGCCAACGTCCTGACTTTC
CDR3: CSVDRANVLTF
size: few
V: TRBV29-1
J: TRBJ2-6
D: .

DNA: TGCGCCAGCAGCTTGGCCTCAGCGGCCTCTGGAAACACCATATATTTT
CDR3: CASSLASAASGNTIYF
size: .
V: TRBV5-1
J: TRBJ1-3
D: .

DNA: TGCAGTGCTAGACTGTGGTCTAGCCAGTACTTC
CDR3: CSARLWSSQYF
size: .
V: TRBV20-1
J: TRBJ2-5
D: .

DNA: TGTGCCAGTAGTCCAGGGGGCCCGGGACTAGCGGAGGAAGAGACCCAGTACTTC
CDR3: CASSPGGPGLAEEETQYF
size: few
V: TRBV19
J: TRBJ2-5
D: TRBD2

DNA: TGTGCCAGTACGAACAGGGCCGGGAACACTGAAGCTTTCTTT
CDR3: CASTNRAGNTEAFF
size: .
V: TRBV19
J: TRBJ1-1
D: .

DNA: TGTGCCAGCGGCGTAGATGTGCTCACCGGGGAGCTGTTTTTT
CDR3: CASGVDVLTGELFF
size: .
V: TRBV9
J: TRBJ2-2
D: .

DNA: TGTGCCACCAGTGATTTGCTGGAACCCATGGGCTACACCTTC
CDR3: CATSDLLEPMGYTF
size: few
V: TRBV24-1
J: TRBJ1-2
D: .

DNA: TGTGCCAGCAGCATGGGGACAGGGGGCGTAACTGAAGCTTTCTTT
CDR3: CASSMGTGGVTEAFF
size: .
V: TRBV5-8
J: TRBJ1-1
D: TRBD1

DNA: TGCAGCTTGTCCAGGGGCTATGGCTACACCTTC
CDR3: CSLSRGYGYTF
size: .
V: TRBV29-1
J: TRBJ1-2
D: .

DNA: TGTGCCAGCAGCAACAGGGTAGACCCCTACGAGCAGTACTTC
CDR3: CASSNRVDPYEQYF
size: .
V: TRBV7-9
J: TRBJ2-7
D: .

DNA: TGTGCCAGCAGTAGAATCACAGGGAACACTGAAGCTTTCTTT
CDR3: CASSRITGNTEAFF
size: few
V: TRBV24-1
J: TRBJ1-1
D: .

DNA: TGCAGTGCTGCCTCGGGGTCGAACACTGAAGCTTTCTTT
CDR3: CSAASGSNTEAFF
size: many
V: TRBV20-1
J: TRBJ1-1
D: .

DNA: TGCAGCGTGTCGGGACAGGGGGCCAACGTCCTGACTTTC
CDR3: CSVSGQGANVLTF
size: .
V: TRBV29-1
J: TRBJ2-6
D: TRBD1

DNA: TGTGCCAGCAGCTCCTTCACAGGGCCCGGGGCCGGGGAGCTGTTTTTT
CDR3: CASSSFTGPGAGELFF
size: .
V: TRBV7-2
J: TRBJ2-2
D: .

DNA: TGTGCCAGCAGCTCGGCGGGACAGACCAACTATGGCTACACCTTC
CDR3: CASSSAGQTNYGYTF
size: .
V: TRBV7-3
J: TRBJ1-2
D: TRBD1

DNA: TGTGCCAGCAGCAAGGGACAGGGCTGGTACGAGCAGTACTTC
CDR3: CASSKGQGWYEQYF
size: .
V: TRBV10-3
J: TRBJ2-7
D: TRBD1

DNA: TGCAGCGTTGAACAGGACTATGGCTACACCTTC
CDR3: CSVEQDYGYTF
size: many
V: TRBV29-1
J: TRBJ1-2
D: .

DNA: TGCGCCAGCAGCTTCGAAGCAAAAGGTGAAAAACTGTTTTTT
CDR3: CASSFEAKGEKLFF
size: .
V: TRBV5-1
J: TRBJ1-4
D: .

DNA: TGTGCCAGCAGCTACGGCCGACTGACAGGGACCGGGGAGCTGTTTTTT
CDR3: CASSYGRLTGTGELFF
size: .
V: TRBV7-9
J: TRBJ2-2
D: TRBD1

DNA: TGTGCCAGCAGCTTGGTCTTGGGGAGCTCCTACGAGCAGTACTTC
CDR3: CASSLVLGSSYEQYF
size: .
V: TRBV7-2
J: TRBJ2-7
D: .

DNA: TGCAGCTTCGGTGGAGCCTACGAGCAGTACTTC
CDR3: CSFGGAYEQYF
size: .
V: TRBV29-1
J: TRBJ2-7
D: .

DNA: TGCAGCGCATCGACAGCGGGAGGGTCGGTCAATGAGCAGTTCTTC
CDR3: CSASTAGGSVNEQFF
size: .
V: TRBV29-1
J: TRBJ2-1
D: TRBD2

DNA: TGCAGCGTTGGGGGGATCCATCAGCCCCAGCATTTT
CDR3: CSVGGIHQPQHF
size: few
V: TRBV29-1
J: TRBJ1-5
D: .

DNA: TGCGCCAGCAGCCAAGATCAATCTGAAGCTTTCTTT
CDR3: CASSQDQSEAFF
size: .
V: TRBV4-3
J: TRBJ1-1
D: .

DNA: TGTGCCAGCAGCGTGCGGACAGGGAGGAATTCACCCCTCCACTTT
CDR3: CASSVRTGRNSPLHF
size: .
V: TRBV7-2
J: TRBJ1-6
D: TRBD1

DNA: TGTGCCATCAGTGCGACAGAACCCTATGGCTACACCTTC
CDR3: CAISATEPYGYTF
size: many
V: TRBV10-3
J: TRBJ1-2
D: .

DNA: TGCAGTGCTAGCCCTCAGGGCTTCTTGGTTTGGACCCAGTACTTC
CDR3: CSASPQGFLVWTQYF
size: .
V: TRBV20-1
J: TRBJ2-5
D: .

DNA: TGTGCCACCAGTGATCCCACCCCCACCGGGACAGGGATCTATGGCTGCACCTTC
CDR3: CATSDPTPTGTGIYGCTF
size: .
V: TRBV24-1
J: TRBJ1-2
D: TRBD1

DNA: TGTGCCAGCAGCCTCTCCGACGGTAACACTAAAGCTTTCTTT
CDR3: CASSLSDGNTKAFF
size: .
V: TRBV2
J: TRBJ1-1
D: .

DNA: TGTGCCAGCAGTGACACAGGGAGGACGAGCAATCAGCCCCAGCATTTT
CDR3: CASSDTGRTSNQPQHF
size: many
V: TRBV2
J: TRBJ1-5
D: .

DNA: TGTGCCAGCAGCACCGACAGGGAGGCAGGAGATACGCAGTATTTT
CDR3: CASSTDREAGDTQYF
size: .
V: TRBV9
J: TRBJ2-3
D: .

DNA: TGCGCCAGCAGCCAAGGGAGCCGGTCCAATCAGCCCCAGCATTTT
CDR3: CASSQGSRSNQPQHF
size: .
V: TRBV19
J: TRBJ1-5
D: .

DNA: TGTGCCAGCAGCTTAACCCCAGGGGAGAACACTGAAGCTTTCTTT
CDR3: CASSLTPGENTEAFF
size: many
V: TRBV7-3
J: TRBJ1-1
D: .

DNA: TGCAGCGCCTTGGGGGAGGGATCCACCTACGAGCAGTACTTC
CDR3: CSALGEGSTYEQYF
size: .
V: TRBV29-1
J: TRBJ2-7
D: TRBD2

DNA: TGTGCCAGTAGTCGTGGGACAGGGGGCTTACAGCCCCAGCATTTT
CDR3: CASSRGTGGLQPQHF
size: few
V: TRBV19
J: TRBJ1-5
D: TRBD1

DNA: TGTGCCACCAGTGAACAGATCCAAGAGACCCAGTACTTC
CDR3: CATSEQIQETQYF
size: many
V: TRBV24-1
J: TRBJ2-5
D: .

DNA: TGTGCCAGCAGTTCCCAGGAGTTCTATGGCTACACCTTC
CDR3: CASSSQEFYGYTF
size: .
V: TRBV10-3
J: TRBJ1-2
D: .

DNA: TGTGCCACCAGCCCCGGACAGGGAGTGTACACTGAAGCTTTCTTT
CDR3: CATSPGQGVYTEAFF
size: .
V: TRBV24-1
J: TRBJ1-1
D: TRBD1

DNA: TGTGCCATCAGACCGACAGGGGAGGGCTACGAGCAGTACTTC
CDR3: CAIRPTGEGYEQYF
size: .
V: TRBV10-3
J: TRBJ2-7
D: .

DNA: TGTGCCAGTAGAGGGGAGAGGGGCACTGAAGCTTTCTTT
CDR3: CASRGERGTEAFF
size: few
V: TRBV19
J: TRBJ1-1
D: .

DNA: TGTGCCAGTGGTCAGGGACACGCCAGCGGGACCCAGTACTTC
CDR3: CASGQGHASGTQYF
size: .
V: TRBV7-9
J: TRBJ2-5
D: .

DNA: TGTGCCAGCAGCTCGGGACAGGGGCCCCCTGCTTTCTTT
CDR3: CASSSGQGPPAFF
size: few
V: TRBV7-3
J: TRBJ1-1
D: TRBD1

DNA: TGTGCCAGCAGCCTACAGGGGACAGGGTTGTGGAACACCGGGGAGCTGTTTTTT
CDR3: CASSLQGTGLWNTGELFF
size: .
V: TRBV7-9
J: TRBJ2-2
D: TRBD1

DNA: TGTGCCACCAGCCCCAGGGGTCTAAGGCAGCCCCAGCATTTT
CDR3: CATSPRGLRQPQHF
size: many
V: TRBV24-1
J: TRBJ1-5
D: .

DNA: TGTGCCAGCAGCCTGGGACAGGGGGGCTCTGGGGCCAACGTCCTGACTTTC
CDR3: CASSLGQGGSGANVLTF
size: .
V: TRBV7-8
J: TRBJ2-6
D: TRBD1

DNA: TGTGCCATCGCGAGGGCGTGGACCGGGGAGCTGTTTTTT
CDR3: CAIARAWTGELFF
size: .
V: TRBV10-3
J: TRBJ2-2
D: .

DNA: TGTGCCAGCAGCTTAGAAACCCTGAACACTGAAGCTTTCTTT
CDR3: CASSLETLNTEAFF
size: .
V: TRBV7-6
J: TRBJ1-1
D: .

DNA: TGTGCCAGCGGCCAGGCTCTTAACTATGGCTACACCTTC
CDR3: CASGQALNYGYTF
size: .
V: TRBV7-9
J: TRBJ1-2
D: .

DNA: TGTGCCAGCAGTGAGAGCGGACAGGGGGATTCACCCCTCCACTTT
CDR3: CASSESGQGDSPLHF
size: once
V: TRBV6-4
J: TRBJ1-6
D: TRBD1